A single sample is the source of the 2 T cell receptor beta chains below, sequenced in a study of blood T cell repertoires in COVID-19. Profiling relied on immunoSEQ multiplex PCR, and the TCRdb table lists in-frame clones only, not all of them. The sample contains some 150,000 clones, roughly nine tenths of which appear only once. The sample taken for sequencing was peripheral blood. Source of these receptors: a woman aged 55-69 years with active or convalescent COVID-19.

V gene TRBV6-4 combines with J gene TRBJ1-4; D remains unclear. This CDR3 has 10 amino acids. Germline CDR1 is MRHNA and CDR2 is SNTAGT. The ends were cut back, 7 bases at V and 10 bases at J, with 7 bases in the middle. In DNA form, the CDR3 reads TGTGCCAGCATAGCCGGAAAACTGTTTTTT. Its translation is CASIAGKLFF.

This clone appeared a single time. V is TRBV5-8 and J is TRBJ2-5; maybe TRBD2 (6 bases). V was trimmed by 3 bases and J by 1 base, leaving 13 bases between them. Germline lookup yields CDR1 SGHTS and CDR2 YDEGEE. The CDR3 has 15 residues. This chain's CDR3 is CASSSGEHSQETQYF. CDR3 nucleotide sequence: TGTGCCAGCAGCTCGGGGGAGCATTCCCAAGAGACCCAGTACTTC.